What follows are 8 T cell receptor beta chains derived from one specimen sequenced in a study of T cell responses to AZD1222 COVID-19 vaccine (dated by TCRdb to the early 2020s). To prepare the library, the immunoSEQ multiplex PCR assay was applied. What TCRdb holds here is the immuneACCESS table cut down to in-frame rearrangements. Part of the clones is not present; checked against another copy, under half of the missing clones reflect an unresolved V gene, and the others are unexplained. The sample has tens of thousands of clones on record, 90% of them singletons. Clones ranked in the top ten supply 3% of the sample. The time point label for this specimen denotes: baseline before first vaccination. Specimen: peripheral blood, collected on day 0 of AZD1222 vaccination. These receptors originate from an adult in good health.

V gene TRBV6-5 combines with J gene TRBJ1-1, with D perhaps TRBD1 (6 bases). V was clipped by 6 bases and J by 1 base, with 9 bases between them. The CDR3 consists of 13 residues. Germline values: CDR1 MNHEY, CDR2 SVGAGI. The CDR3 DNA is TGTGCCAGCAGACTACAGGGGAACACTGAAGCTTTCTTT. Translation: CASRLQGNTEAFF.

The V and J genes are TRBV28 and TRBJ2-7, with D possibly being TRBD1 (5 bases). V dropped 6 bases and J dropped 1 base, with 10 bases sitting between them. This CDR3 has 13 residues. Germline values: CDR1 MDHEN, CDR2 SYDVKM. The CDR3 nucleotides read TGTGCCAGCAGACCGCAGGGATCCTACGAGCAGTACTTC. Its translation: CASRPQGSYEQYF.

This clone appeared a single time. The CDR3 here is CASSLAVGSGANVLTF. Here the CDR3 DNA reads TGTGCCAGCAGCTTAGCTGTCGGCTCTGGGGCCAACGTCCTGACTTTC. The V gene is TRBV7-9, the J gene TRBJ2-6, with D uncertain. V was trimmed by 0 bases and J by 0 bases, leaving 6 bases between them. CDR3 length: 16 residues. Germline V lookup: CDR1 SEHNR, CDR2 FQNEAQ (reference sequence).

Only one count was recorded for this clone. The CDR3 DNA reads TGTGCTAGTGGTTTGGGGACTAGCGGGGGGGCGATCGAGCAGTTCTTC. Protein product: CASGLGTSGGAIEQFF. The gene calls are TRBV12-5 and TRBJ2-1; 15 positions match TRBD2. V lost 1 base, J lost 10 bases, and 5 bases stayed unmatched. Per the germline V gene, CDR1 is LGHNT and CDR2 is FRNRAP. The CDR3 is 16 amino acids.

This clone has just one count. CDR3 sequence reads: CASSHTSQGYLYGYTF. The CDR3 nucleotides are TGTGCCAGCAGCCACACCTCACAGGGGTACCTCTATGGCTACACCTTC. The rearrangement joins TRBV14 to TRBJ1-2; 7 bases map to TRBD1. CDR3 size: 16 residues. Germline V lookup: CDR1 SGHDN, CDR2 FVKESK. Losses at the gene ends were 3 bases for V and 4 bases for J; bases not matched to a gene: 11. Supplemented by reference TRBV14 and TRBJ1-2, the full variable domain reads EAGVTQFPSHSVIEKGQTVTLRCDPISGHDNLYWYRRVMGKEIKFLLHFVKESKQDESGMPNNRFLAERTGGTYSTLKVQPAELEDSGVYFCASSHTSQGYLYGYTFGSGTRLTVV.

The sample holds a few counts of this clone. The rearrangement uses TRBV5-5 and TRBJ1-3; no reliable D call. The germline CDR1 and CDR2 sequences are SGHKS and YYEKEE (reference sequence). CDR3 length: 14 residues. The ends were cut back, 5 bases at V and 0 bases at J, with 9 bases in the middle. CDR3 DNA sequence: TGTGCCAGCAGTTACGGGTCCTCTGGAAACACCATATATTTT. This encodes CASSYGSSGNTIYF.

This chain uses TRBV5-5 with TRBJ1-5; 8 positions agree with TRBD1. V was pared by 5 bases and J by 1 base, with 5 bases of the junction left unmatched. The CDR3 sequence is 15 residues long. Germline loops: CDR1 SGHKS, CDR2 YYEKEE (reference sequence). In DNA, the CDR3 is TGTGCCAGCAGTCCCCGGACAGGGAGCAATCAGCCCCAGCATTTT. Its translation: CASSPRTGSNQPQHF.

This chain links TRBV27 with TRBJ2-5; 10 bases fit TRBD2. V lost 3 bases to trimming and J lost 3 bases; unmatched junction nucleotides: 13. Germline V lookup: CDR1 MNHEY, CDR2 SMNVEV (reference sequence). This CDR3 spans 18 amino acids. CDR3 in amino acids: CASSFSGPVLAGEETQYF. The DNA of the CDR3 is TGTGCCAGCAGTTTTTCGGGCCCCGTTCTAGCGGGAGAAGAGACCCAGTACTTC.